This T cell receptor beta chain stems from a study of CD8+CD57+ T cells in acquired aplastic anemia (dated by TCRdb to 2016 to 2019). About the full investigation: A mean of 3.2 ug of DNA, ranging from about 0.2 to 27.4 ug, was extracted from sorted CD4+ and CD8+ cells. A CD8+CD57+ expansion meant a frequency higher than the mean frequency seen in healthy subjects. On the study overall, not on this receptor specifically: Although roughly 29 CD8+ CDR3 sequences were shared by patients and controls, these sequences appeared highly expressed in patients and within the immunodominant clones of patients. Patients and healthy controls showed no significant difference in CD8+ Simpson's diversity (P=0.060).

The patients picked for sequencing were ones in whom flow cytometry had shown an expansion of CD8+CD57+ cells. Severe acquired aplastic anemia was diagnosed in all patients according to International Study of Aplastic Anemia and Agranulocytosis and Camitta criteria. At the time blood was sampled, none of the patients had received any therapy. In the study, sorted CD4+ and CD8+ blood T cells from patients with severe aplastic anemia and from healthy subjects underwent deep sequencing of TCR repertoires. In the USA, patient enrollment took place under clinicaltrials.gov protocols 00001620, 01623167, 00001397, 00071045, 00081523 and 00961064. Ficoll-Paque density gradient centrifugation was used to isolate peripheral blood mononuclear cells. Before DNA was extracted, CD4+ and CD8+ T cells were sorted using either FACS or magnetic beads. As concerns this clonotype: Its antigen is not yet known. It has no much larger one-base neighbor in the sample; base qualities were not kept.

Profiling of TCR beta VDJ combinations and CDR3 sequences used genomic DNA as the template. An Illumina HiSeq 2000 was used for TCR repertoire sequencing. The paper's data handling went like this. TRBV/TRBJ rearrangement plots, CDR3 size and DJ length profiles, and Simpson's diversity index were used to assess repertoires. The most abundant DNA sequence in the deep sequencing data was taken as the immunodominant clone. CDR3 amino acid sequences were checked for sharing across subjects and were also compared against the VDJdb database and published repertoires. TCRdb applied fastp at Q25 and MiXCR to the public reads, then kept only in-frame beta chains. Rows are combined by CDR3 protein, so each entry shows the most common genes and DNA. These V and J calls originate from TCRdb's pipeline instead of the authors' own analysis. In this sample the table shows around 500,000 distinct CDR3 sequences, around 33% of which occur a single time. Clones ranked in the top ten supply less than 1% of the sample.

Here V drops 9 bases and J drops 6 bases, and the junction holds 4 bases not matched to any gene. The CDR3 sequence holds 13 residues, the cysteine and phenylalanine included. The read is trimmed to its CDR3 DNA, 39 bases read in frame from base 1. CDR1 SNHLY and CDR2 FYNNEI are derived from the germline V gene. The receptor chain draws on TRBV2 and TRBJ2-3; TRBD2 lines up with 12 middle nucleotides. The TCR was taken from a human donor with aplastic anemia. Sequencing was performed on sorted CD4+, CD8+, or CD8+CD57+ T cells (not recorded which) from PBMCs. The nucleotides are TGTGCCAGTGGGACTAGCGGGTGGGATACGCAGTATTTT. The encoded protein is CASGTSGWDTQYF.